The source of this TCR beta chain is a study of cytomegalovirus exposure and HLA in healthy donors. Study-wide results and caveats: Later analysis associated a missense DCLRE1C variant with TCR beta V- and J-gene trimming.

Trimming took 4 bases from V and 4 from J, leaving 8 bases between them. The CDR3 has 12 amino acids. The germline gives CDR1 SGHRS, CDR2 YFSETQ. Primers for the PCR totalled 60 Vbeta and 13 Jbeta. Assay used: immunoSEQ multiplex PCR; TCRdb lists only in-frame clones, some missing. The table has 40,000 or so clones, 55% to 75% seen once. Details on this clone: Its antigen is not known.

The TCR originated in a woman under 40 in good health and CMV-seronegative. Sequences were obtained from PBMCs. The rearrangement joins TRBV5-1 to TRBJ1-1; no clear D. The CDR3 DNA reads as TGCGCCAGCAGCGAGGGATCCACTGAAGCTTTCTTT. This encodes CASSEGSTEAFF.